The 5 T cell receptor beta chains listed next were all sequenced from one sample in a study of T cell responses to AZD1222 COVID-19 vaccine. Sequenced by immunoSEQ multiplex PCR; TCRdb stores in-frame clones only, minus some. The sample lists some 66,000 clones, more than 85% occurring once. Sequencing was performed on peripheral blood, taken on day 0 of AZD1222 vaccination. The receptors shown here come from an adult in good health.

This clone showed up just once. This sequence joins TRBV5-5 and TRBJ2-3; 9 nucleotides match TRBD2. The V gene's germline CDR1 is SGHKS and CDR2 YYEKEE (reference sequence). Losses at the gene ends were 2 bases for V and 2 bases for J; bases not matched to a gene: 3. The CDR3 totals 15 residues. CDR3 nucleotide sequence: TGTGCCAGCAGCTTTAGCGGGAGTTCCACAGATACGCAGTATTTT. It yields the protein CASSFSGSSTDTQYF. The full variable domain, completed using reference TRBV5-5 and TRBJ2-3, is DAGVTQSPTHLIKTRGQQVTLRCSPISGHKSVSWYQQVLGQGPQFIFQYYEKEERGRGNFPDRFSARQFPNYSSELNVNALLLGDSALYLCASSFSGSSTDTQYFGPGTRLTVL.

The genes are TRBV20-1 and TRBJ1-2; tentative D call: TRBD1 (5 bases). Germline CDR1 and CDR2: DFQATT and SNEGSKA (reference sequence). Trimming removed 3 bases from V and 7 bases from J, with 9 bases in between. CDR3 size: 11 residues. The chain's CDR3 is CSASEGIGYTF. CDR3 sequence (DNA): TGCAGTGCTAGCGAGGGGATTGGCTACACCTTC.

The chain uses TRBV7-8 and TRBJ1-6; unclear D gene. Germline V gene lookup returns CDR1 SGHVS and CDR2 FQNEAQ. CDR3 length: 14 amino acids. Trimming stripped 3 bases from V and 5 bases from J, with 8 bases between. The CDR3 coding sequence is TGTGCCAGCAGCTTGTCTCAAGATAATTCACCCCTCCACTTT. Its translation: CASSLSQDNSPLHF.

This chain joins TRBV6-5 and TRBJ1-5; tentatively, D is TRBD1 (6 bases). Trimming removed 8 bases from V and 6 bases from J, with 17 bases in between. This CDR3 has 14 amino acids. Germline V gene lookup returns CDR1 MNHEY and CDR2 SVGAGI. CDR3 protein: CASEPSRGVQPQHF. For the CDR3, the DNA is TGTGCCAGCGAGCCCTCCAGGGGCGTTCAGCCCCAGCATTTT.

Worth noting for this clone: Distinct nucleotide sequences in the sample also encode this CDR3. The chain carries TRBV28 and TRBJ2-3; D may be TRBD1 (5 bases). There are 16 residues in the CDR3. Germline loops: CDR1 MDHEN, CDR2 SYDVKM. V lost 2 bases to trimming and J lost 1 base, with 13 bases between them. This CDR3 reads CASSLPRGRGTDTQYF. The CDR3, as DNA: TGTGCCAGCAGTTTACCCCGAGGCAGGGGCACAGATACGCAGTATTTT.